One and the same sample provided the 10 T cell receptor beta chains below, sequenced in a study of T-cell memory formation after mild COVID-19. TCRdb re-called the 5' RACE reads through MiXCR, storing one row per CDR3 protein. The data contain approximately 44,000 distinct CDR3 sequences, less than 7.5% of them singletons. Sequencing was carried out using PBMCs or a T cell subset sorted from them (not recorded which). The receptors were gathered from a man aged 18 to 30 who had mild COVID-19 (a few samples of this study predate the infection). Cell type and time point are not known.

The V and J genes are TRBV30 and TRBJ2-1; 16 bases are shared with TRBD2. Losses at the gene ends were 5 bases for V and 13 bases for J; bases not matched to a gene: 11. Germline lookup yields CDR1 GTSNPN and CDR2 SVGIG (reference sequence). This CDR3 is 15 amino acids long. CDR3 bases: TGTGCCTGGGAACATAAGGGACTAGCGGGGGGGCCTCAGTTCTTC. This sequence encodes CAWEHKGLAGGPQFF.

There are a few counts of this clonotype. The rearrangement joins TRBV4-3 to TRBJ2-7; possibly TRBD2 for D (5 bases). V dropped 0 bases and J dropped 12 bases, with 18 bases sitting between them. This CDR3 spans 14 amino acids. In germline, CDR1 is LGHNA, CDR2 YSLEER. CDR3 DNA: TGCGCCAGCAGCCAAGATCAAGTGAGGGCCCGGCTGTACTTC. Translation gives CASSQDQVRARLYF.

The chain links TRBV7-9 to TRBJ2-3, with 8 bases aligning to TRBD2. V shed 3 bases and J 0 bases; nucleotides not matched to a gene: 2. The CDR3 loop spans 15 amino acids. CDR1 and CDR2 from the germline V gene are SEHNR and FQNEAQ (reference sequence). The CDR3 DNA reads TGTGCCAGCAGCTTCGGGGGGGCTAGCACAGATACGCAGTATTTT. This gives the protein CASSFGGASTDTQYF. The whole variable domain, remainder taken from reference TRBV7-9 and TRBJ2-3, is DTGVSQNPRHKITKRGQNVTFRCDPISEHNRLYWYRQTLGQGPEFLTYFQNEAQLEKSRLLSDRFSAERPKGSFSTLEIQRTEQGDSAMYLCASSFGGASTDTQYFGPGTRLTVL.

This chain links TRBV3-1 with TRBJ1-5; 9 nucleotides line up with TRBD1. The CDR3 length is 15 residues. Trimming took 5 bases from V and 3 from J; bases not matched to a gene: 5. CDR1 is LGHDT and CDR2 is YNNKEL in the germline V gene (reference sequence). CDR3 nucleotides: TGTGCCAGCAGCAAACGGACAGGGGACAATCAGCCCCAGCATTTT. Translation: CASSKRTGDNQPQHF.

V and J are TRBV7-3 and TRBJ2-2; tentative D call: TRBD1 (6 bases). CDR1 is SGHTA, CDR2 FQGTGA, per germline. The V end was cut by 5 bases, the J end by 0 bases, with 10 bases between. The CDR3 has 15 amino acids. DNA of the CDR3: TGTGCCAGCAGCCAACAGGGACCGAACACCGGGGAGCTGTTTTTT. Translated, it gives CASSQQGPNTGELFF. Together with reference TRBV7-3 and TRBJ2-2, the CDR3 gives the full variable domain: GAGVSQTPSNKVTEKGKYVELRCDPISGHTALYWYRQSLGQGPEFLIYFQGTGAADDSGLPNDRFFAVRPEGSVSTLKIQRTERGDSAVYLCASSQQGPNTGELFFGEGSRLTVL.

This clonotype occurred many times. This rearrangement joins TRBV6-6 to TRBJ2-3; 9 bases fit TRBD2. The V segment lost 6 bases and the J segment 1 base; nucleotides outside the gene matches: 5. CDR1 is MNHNY and CDR2 is SVGAGI in the germline V gene (reference sequence). This CDR3 is 15 amino acids long. The CDR3 DNA reads as TGTGCCAGCAGAGTTAGCGGGGGAGGCACAGATACGCAGTATTTT. This sequence encodes CASRVSGGGTDTQYF.

The chain links TRBV20-1 to TRBJ1-5; 8 bases match TRBD1. Germline V gene sequence: CDR1 DFQATT, CDR2 SNEGSKA (reference sequence). J was trimmed by 3 bases and V by 0 bases; bases with no gene match: 4. The CDR3 is 15 amino acids. The CDR3 DNA reads as TGCAGTGCTAGAGAGGCAGGGGGCGTCAATCAGCCCCAGCATTTT. It translates to CSAREAGGVNQPQHF.

The chain employs TRBV20-1 and TRBJ2-2, with D perhaps assigned TRBD1 or TRBD2 (6 bases each). Germline lookup yields CDR1 DFQATT and CDR2 SNEGSKA (reference sequence). Trimming left V 2 bases short and J 6 bases short, with 13 bases between. CDR3 length: 14 residues. The CDR3 here is CSARPGAVAGELFF. CDR3 DNA: TGCAGTGCTAGACCGGGGGCCGTTGCCGGGGAGCTGTTTTTT.

This clonotype was observed a handful of times. The chain uses TRBV6-5 and TRBJ1-3; TRBD1 might be the D (6 bases). The V gene's germline CDR1 is MNHEY and CDR2 SVGAGI. Trimming took off 0 bases at V and 4 bases at J, with 13 bases between the two ends. This CDR3 contains 16 residues. The CDR3 DNA reads TGTGCCAGCAGTTACTCACGCGGACAGCCAGGAAACACCATATATTTT. Translating it yields CASSYSRGQPGNTIYF.

Ten or more counts support this clonotype. The chain employs TRBV28 and TRBJ2-7, with 8 positions matching TRBD1. This CDR3 has 13 amino acids. Unmatched junction bases numbered 7, after V lost 6 bases and J lost 6 bases. CDR1 MDHEN and CDR2 SYDVKM come from the germline V gene. The CDR3 region has the DNA TGTGCCAGCAGCACTACAGGGGGAAGCGAGCAGTACGTC. The encoded protein is CASSTTGGSEQYV.